The rows below give T cell receptor beta chains drawn from one sample of a study of blood T cell repertoires in COVID-19. Clones were read by immunoSEQ multiplex PCR, and TCRdb kept only the in-frame ones, dropping some. The table lists some 250,000 clones, roughly 88% of them singletons. Specimen: PBMCs or T cells enriched from blood (not recorded which). Every receptor here comes from a woman aged 50 to 65 who had recovered from COVID-19. Each CDR3 is given with its conserved first and last residue. Fields, in order: CDR3 protein, CDR3 DNA, J gene, D gene, clone size, V gene. A D gene is named only where the DNA matches it firmly. For some rows the clone size is stated as once, few or many, or as a class when expanded; others skip it.

CDR3 protein: CASSRRLGTYNEQFF; CDR3 DNA: TGTGCCAGTAGCCGGAGGCTAGGTACGTACAATGAGCAGTTCTTC; J gene: TRBJ2-1; D gene: .; clone size: .; V gene: TRBV28
CDR3 protein: CASSSRGGSYEQYF; CDR3 DNA: TGTGCCAGCAGTTCCCGGGGGGGTTCCTACGAGCAGTACTTC; J gene: TRBJ2-7; D gene: TRBD2; clone size: .; V gene: TRBV28
CDR3 protein: CASSNRGGENNEQFF; CDR3 DNA: TGCGCCAGCAGCAACCGGGGCGGGGAAAACAATGAGCAGTTCTTC; J gene: TRBJ2-1; D gene: .; clone size: .; V gene: TRBV5-1
CDR3 protein: CASSDRGAAEKLFF; CDR3 DNA: TGTGCCAGCAGTGATAGGGGTGCGGCGGAAAAACTGTTTTTT; J gene: TRBJ1-4; D gene: .; clone size: .; V gene: TRBV27
CDR3 protein: CASSFRGQVDTDTQYF; CDR3 DNA: TGCGCCAGCAGCTTCAGGGGACAGGTCGACACAGATACGCAGTATTTT; J gene: TRBJ2-3; D gene: TRBD1; clone size: .; V gene: TRBV5-1
CDR3 protein: CVSSAQEDTQYF; CDR3 DNA: TGTGTCAGCAGCGCCCAGGAAGATACGCAGTATTTT; J gene: TRBJ2-3; D gene: .; clone size: .; V gene: TRBV4-2
CDR3 protein: CASSLGQVNTEAFF; CDR3 DNA: TGTGCCAGCAGTTTGGGACAGGTCAACACTGAAGCTTTCTTT; J gene: TRBJ1-1; D gene: TRBD1; clone size: .; V gene: TRBV27
CDR3 protein: CASSLGQLAYEQYF; CDR3 DNA: TGTGCCAGCAGTTTGGGACAGCTGGCCTACGAGCAGTACTTC; J gene: TRBJ2-7; D gene: TRBD1; clone size: .; V gene: TRBV27
CDR3 protein: CASSPTTGGGYNEQFF; CDR3 DNA: TGTGCCAGCAGCCCAACGACAGGGGGCGGTTACAATGAGCAGTTCTTC; J gene: TRBJ2-1; D gene: TRBD1; clone size: .; V gene: TRBV7-3
CDR3 protein: CASTLPGVSGNTIYF; CDR3 DNA: TGTGCCAGCACCCTTCCAGGGGTTTCTGGAAACACCATATATTTT; J gene: TRBJ1-3; D gene: .; clone size: .; V gene: TRBV28
CDR3 protein: CASSLSDSNTEAFF; CDR3 DNA: TGCGCCAGCAGCTTGAGCGACTCGAACACTGAAGCTTTCTTT; J gene: TRBJ1-1; D gene: .; clone size: .; V gene: TRBV5-1
CDR3 protein: CASSLESTSGSYEQYF; CDR3 DNA: TGTGCTAGCAGCTTAGAATCGACTAGCGGCTCCTACGAGCAGTACTTC; J gene: TRBJ2-7; D gene: TRBD2; clone size: .; V gene: TRBV7-7
CDR3 protein: CASSPRGGGHYGYTF; CDR3 DNA: TGTGCCAGCAGTCCCCGAGGGGGAGGGCACTATGGCTACACCTTC; J gene: TRBJ1-2; D gene: .; clone size: .; V gene: TRBV27
CDR3 protein: CASRKTTTGSSYEQYF; CDR3 DNA: TGTGCCAGTAGGAAAACTACGACAGGGAGCTCCTACGAGCAGTACTTC; J gene: TRBJ2-7; D gene: TRBD1; clone size: .; V gene: TRBV19
CDR3 protein: CASSLAVNQPQHF; CDR3 DNA: TGCGCCAGCAGCTTGGCAGTGAATCAGCCCCAGCATTTT; J gene: TRBJ1-5; D gene: .; clone size: .; V gene: TRBV5-1
CDR3 protein: CASSFSGSGIGELFF; CDR3 DNA: TGTGCCAGCAGTTTCTCAGGGTCTGGTATCGGGGAGCTGTTTTTT; J gene: TRBJ2-2; D gene: .; clone size: .; V gene: TRBV28
CDR3 protein: CASSHLTREAFF; CDR3 DNA: TGTGCCAGCAGCCACCTGACAAGGGAAGCTTTCTTT; J gene: TRBJ1-1; D gene: .; clone size: once; V gene: TRBV7-8
CDR3 protein: CASSLPGTSDYQSSYNEQFF; CDR3 DNA: TGCGCCAGCAGTTTACCCGGGACTAGCGACTATCAGAGCTCCTACAATGAGCAGTTCTTC; J gene: TRBJ2-1; D gene: TRBD2; clone size: once; V gene: TRBV5-1
CDR3 protein: CASSSGGPPNEQFF; CDR3 DNA: TGTGCCAGCAGTTCCGGAGGGCCGCCTAATGAGCAGTTCTTC; J gene: TRBJ2-1; D gene: .; clone size: .; V gene: TRBV28
CDR3 protein: CASSVLAGGPYNEQFF; CDR3 DNA: TGCGCCAGCAGTGTTTTAGCGGGAGGGCCCTACAATGAGCAGTTCTTC; J gene: TRBJ2-1; D gene: TRBD2; clone size: .; V gene: TRBV10-2
CDR3 protein: CASSQVQEAEQFF; CDR3 DNA: TGCGCCAGCAGCCAAGTACAGGAAGCTGAGCAGTTCTTC; J gene: TRBJ2-1; D gene: .; clone size: .; V gene: TRBV4-1
CDR3 protein: CASTPLLVAGWFSSTGELFF; CDR3 DNA: TGTGCCAGCACCCCACTATTAGTAGCGGGATGGTTTAGTTCCACCGGGGAGCTGTTTTTT; J gene: TRBJ2-2; D gene: TRBD2; clone size: few; V gene: TRBV28
CDR3 protein: CASSLSGSGYNEQFF; CDR3 DNA: TGTGCCAGCAGCTTAAGCGGGAGCGGGTACAATGAGCAGTTCTTC; J gene: TRBJ2-1; D gene: TRBD2; clone size: .; V gene: TRBV7-9
CDR3 protein: CASSVEIAGVTDTQYF; CDR3 DNA: TGTGCCAGCAGCGTAGAGATAGCGGGAGTGACAGATACGCAGTATTTT; J gene: TRBJ2-3; D gene: TRBD2; clone size: once; V gene: TRBV9
CDR3 protein: CASSEAGQGNTEAFF; CDR3 DNA: TGCGCCAGCAGTGAGGCCGGACAGGGAAACACTGAAGCTTTCTTT; J gene: TRBJ1-1; D gene: TRBD1; clone size: .; V gene: TRBV5-1
CDR3 protein: CASSRGQGATGNTIYF; CDR3 DNA: TGCGCCAGCAGCCGCGGACAGGGGGCTACTGGAAACACCATATATTTT; J gene: TRBJ1-3; D gene: TRBD1; clone size: .; V gene: TRBV5-1
CDR3 protein: CASSDMRSGRTSGIDVPMSEQFF; CDR3 DNA: TGTGCCAGCAGTGATATGCGGTCGGGGAGGACTAGCGGGATTGATGTGCCCATGAGCGAGCAGTTCTTC; J gene: TRBJ2-1; D gene: TRBD2; clone size: .; V gene: TRBV2
CDR3 protein: CASFSDLNTEAFF; CDR3 DNA: TGTGCCAGCTTCTCGGACTTGAACACTGAAGCTTTCTTT; J gene: TRBJ1-1; D gene: .; clone size: .; V gene: TRBV18
CDR3 protein: CAWTDLMNTEAFF; CDR3 DNA: TGTGCCTGGACAGATTTGATGAACACTGAAGCTTTCTTT; J gene: TRBJ1-1; D gene: .; clone size: few; V gene: TRBV30